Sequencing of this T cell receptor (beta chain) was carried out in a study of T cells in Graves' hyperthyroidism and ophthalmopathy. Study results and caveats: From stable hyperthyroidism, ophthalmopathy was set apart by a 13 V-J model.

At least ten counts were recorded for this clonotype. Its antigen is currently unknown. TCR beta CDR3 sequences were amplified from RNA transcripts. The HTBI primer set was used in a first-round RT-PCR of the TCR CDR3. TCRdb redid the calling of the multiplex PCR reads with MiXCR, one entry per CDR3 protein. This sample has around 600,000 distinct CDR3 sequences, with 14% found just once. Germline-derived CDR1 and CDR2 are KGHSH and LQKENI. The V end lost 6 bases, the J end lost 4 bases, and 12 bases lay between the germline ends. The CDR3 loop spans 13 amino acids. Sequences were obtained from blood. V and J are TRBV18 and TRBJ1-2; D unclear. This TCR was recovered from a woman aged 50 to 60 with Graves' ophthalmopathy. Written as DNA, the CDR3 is TGTGCCAGCTCGGATGACATGGTCTATGGCTACACCTTC. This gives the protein CASSDDMVYGYTF.